A selection of T cell receptor beta chains follows, all from one sample in a study of cytomegalovirus exposure and HLA in healthy donors. Some clones are missing from TCRdb's copy, which holds only in-frame ones; the method was immunoSEQ multiplex PCR. Of about 63,000 clones listed, 85% to 95% are singletons. Sequenced input: PBMCs. These receptors all come from a woman aged 18-35 years in good health and CMV-seropositive. Both conserved end residues are part of each CDR3. A D gene is named only where the DNA matches it firmly. Size is omitted from some rows. Given values are once, few, many or a class for expanded clones.

v_call	clone_size	j_call	d_call	cdr3_aa	cdr3_nt
TRBV15	.	TRBJ2-7	TRBD2	CATSRDWRGGNEQYF	TGTGCCACCAGCAGAGATTGGCGGGGGGGCAACGAGCAGTACTTC
TRBV7-9	.	TRBJ2-3	TRBD2	CASLLGGGANTQYF	TGTGCCAGTCTCTTGGGCGGGGGGGCCAATACGCAGTATTTT
TRBV9	.	TRBJ2-3	.	CASSVDPGTDTQYF	TGTGCCAGCAGCGTAGATCCGGGGACAGATACGCAGTATTTT
TRBV28	.	TRBJ1-5	.	CASQSSNQPQHF	TGTGCCAGCCAATCTAGCAATCAGCCCCAGCATTTT
TRBV28	.	TRBJ2-7	TRBD1	CASRRTGGSYEQYF	TGTGCCAGCAGACGGACAGGGGGCTCCTACGAGCAGTACTTC
TRBV5-4	.	TRBJ2-7	TRBD2	CASSYTLAGGDEQYF	TGTGCCAGCAGCTATACACTAGCGGGGGGCGACGAGCAGTACTTC
TRBV7-2	.	TRBJ2-1	TRBD2	CASSFSGGAYNEQFF	TGTGCCAGCAGTTTTAGCGGGGGGGCCTACAATGAGCAGTTCTTC
TRBV7-6	once	TRBJ2-5	TRBD2	CASSHPLGGGRGQETQYF	TGTGCCAGCAGCCACCCGCTGGGCGGGGGAAGGGGCCAAGAGACCCAGTACTTC
TRBV20-1	.	TRBJ1-4	.	CSARSPEKLFF	TGCAGTGCGAGGAGCCCTGAAAAACTGTTTTTT
TRBV9	.	TRBJ1-1	.	CASSVLADTEAFF	TGTGCCAGCAGCGTATTAGCGGACACTGAAGCTTTCTTT
TRBV7-6	.	TRBJ2-7	.	CASSSYGETYEQYF	TGTGCCAGCAGCTCCTACGGGGAGACTTACGAGCAGTACTTC
TRBV10-3	.	TRBJ1-2	TRBD1	CAISVGTGPGAYGYTF	TGTGCCATCAGTGTAGGGACAGGGCCTGGGGCTTATGGCTACACCTTC
TRBV11-2	.	TRBJ1-2	.	CASSRDRLHGYTF	TGTGCCAGCAGTCGAGACAGGCTCCACGGCTACACCTTC
TRBV6-5	.	TRBJ1-2	.	CASTPGSRSNYGYTF	TGTGCCAGCACCCCTGGGTCGAGGAGTAACTATGGCTACACCTTC
TRBV4-1	.	TRBJ1-5	.	CASSQDAGAAENQPQHF	TGCGCCAGCAGCCAAGATGCGGGGGCCGCTGAAAATCAGCCCCAGCATTTT
TRBV18	.	TRBJ1-1	.	CASSPQGGTEAFF	TGTGCCAGCTCACCACAGGGAGGCACTGAAGCTTTCTTT
TRBV20-1	.	TRBJ2-7	.	CSASSEVEQYF	TGCAGTGCTAGCTCTGAGGTCGAGCAGTACTTC
TRBV4-3	few	TRBJ2-6	.	CASSQEGGSGANVLTF	TGCGCCAGCAGCCAGGAAGGGGGTTCTGGGGCCAACGTCCTGACTTTC
TRBV11-2	once	TRBJ2-1	.	CASSPPRAGPSEQFF	TGTGCCAGCAGCCCCCCGAGAGCAGGGCCAAGTGAGCAGTTCTTC
TRBV5-1	.	TRBJ1-1	TRBD1	CASSLGGQGRTEAFF	TGCGCCAGCAGCTTGGGAGGACAGGGTAGGACTGAAGCTTTCTTT
TRBV27	.	TRBJ1-4	.	CASRWGARGNEKLFF	TGTGCCAGCAGATGGGGTGCACGGGGTAATGAAAAACTGTTTTTT
TRBV2	.	TRBJ1-1	.	CASREKEGNTEAFF	TGTGCCAGCAGGGAGAAAGAGGGGAACACTGAAGCTTTCTTT
TRBV27	.	TRBJ1-1	TRBD1	CASRGGTGTTEAFF	TGTGCCAGCAGGGGGGGGACAGGCACCACTGAAGCTTTCTTT
TRBV19	few	TRBJ2-2	TRBD1	CATTRTGENTGELFF	TGTGCCACCACAAGGACAGGAGAGAACACCGGGGAGCTGTTTTTT
TRBV14	.	TRBJ1-2	.	CASSQESGDDGYTF	TGTGCCAGCAGCCAAGAATCGGGGGACGATGGCTACACCTTC
TRBV5-6	.	TRBJ2-7	.	CASSFLSEQYF	TGTGCCAGCAGCTTTTTGAGCGAGCAGTACTTC
TRBV6-1	once	TRBJ2-3	.	CASSEGGGRGVTDTQYF	TGTGCCAGCAGTGAAGGCGGAGGGAGAGGTGTTACAGATACGCAGTATTTT
TRBV5-1	.	TRBJ1-1	.	CASSLIVRNTEAFF	TGCGCCAGCAGCTTGATCGTCAGGAACACTGAAGCTTTCTTT
TRBV6-1	.	TRBJ2-5	.	CASSWTPGETQYF	TGTGCCAGCAGCTGGACACCCGGGGAGACCCAGTACTTC
TRBV6-1	few	TRBJ1-2	.	CATPQGYGYTF	TGTGCCACCCCACAGGGCTATGGCTACACCTTC
TRBV27	.	TRBJ1-1	.	CASSSWGGGRDTEAFF	TGTGCCAGCAGTTCCTGGGGCGGGGGCCGGGACACTGAAGCTTTCTTT
TRBV9	.	TRBJ1-1	.	CASSVVGGLNTEAFF	TGTGCCAGCAGCGTAGTGGGGGGGCTAAACACTGAAGCTTTCTTT
TRBV4-2	.	TRBJ2-7	TRBD1	CASSLGQGEIKGYEQYF	TGTGCCAGCAGCCTGGGACAGGGGGAGATAAAGGGGTACGAGCAGTACTTC
TRBV5-6	.	TRBJ1-1	TRBD1	CASSIGGQYTEAFF	TGTGCCAGCAGCATAGGGGGACAGTACACTGAAGCTTTCTTT